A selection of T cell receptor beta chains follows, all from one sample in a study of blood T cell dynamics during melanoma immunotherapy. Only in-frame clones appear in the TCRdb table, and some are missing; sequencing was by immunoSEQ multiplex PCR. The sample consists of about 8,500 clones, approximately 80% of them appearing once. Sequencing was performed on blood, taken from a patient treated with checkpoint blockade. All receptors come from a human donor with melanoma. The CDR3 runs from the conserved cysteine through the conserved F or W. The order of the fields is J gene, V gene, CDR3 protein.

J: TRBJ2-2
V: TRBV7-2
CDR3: CASKEYGGGNTGELFF

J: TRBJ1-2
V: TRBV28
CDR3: CASSPGGPYGYTF

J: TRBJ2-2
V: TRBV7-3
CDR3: CASSFFGGELFF

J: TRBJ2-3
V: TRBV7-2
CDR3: CASSFRTADTQYF

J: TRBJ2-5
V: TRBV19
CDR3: CASSPSYQETQYF

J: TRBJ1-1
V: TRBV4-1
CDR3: CASSQVPPGAVNTEAFF

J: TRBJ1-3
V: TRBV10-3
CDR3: CAIRQASSGNTIYF

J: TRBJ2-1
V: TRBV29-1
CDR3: CSVRDRGWDNEQFF

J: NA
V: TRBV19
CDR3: CASSIIGGRGYEQYF

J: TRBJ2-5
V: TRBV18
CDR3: CASSPTGLEIETQYF

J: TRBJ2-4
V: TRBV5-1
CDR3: CASSPAGLAKNIQYF

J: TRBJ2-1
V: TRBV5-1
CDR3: CASSGTVSYNEQFF

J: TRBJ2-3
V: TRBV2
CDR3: CAGSPGHGTDTQYF

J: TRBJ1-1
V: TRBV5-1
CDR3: CASSPQGQGVRDTEAFF

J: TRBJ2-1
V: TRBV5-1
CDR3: CASSLRIAGGQSYNEQFF

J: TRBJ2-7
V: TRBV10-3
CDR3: CAISNYRGLNEQYF

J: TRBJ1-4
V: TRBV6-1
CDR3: CASRPGQENEKLFF

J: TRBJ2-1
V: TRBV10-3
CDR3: CAISDLSGASSYNEQFF

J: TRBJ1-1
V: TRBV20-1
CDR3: CSAVYTEAFF

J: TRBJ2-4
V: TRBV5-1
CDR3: CASSLGLAGAQQNIQYF

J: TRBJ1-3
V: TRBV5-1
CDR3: CASSLQQGAGNTIYF

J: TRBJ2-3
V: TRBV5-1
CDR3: CASSPGLAEPTDTQYF

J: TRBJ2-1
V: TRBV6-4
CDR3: CASSVGTDYNEQFF

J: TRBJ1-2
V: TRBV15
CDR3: CATSREAGLYGYTF

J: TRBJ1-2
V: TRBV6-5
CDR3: CASSYGAGQQDGYTF

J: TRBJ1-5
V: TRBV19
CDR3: CASSARLNNQPQHF

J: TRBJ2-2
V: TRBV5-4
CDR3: CASSFKTGRNTGELFF

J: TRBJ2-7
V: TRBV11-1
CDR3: CASSQDVGRQYF

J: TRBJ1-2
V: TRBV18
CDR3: CASSPDRIHGYTF

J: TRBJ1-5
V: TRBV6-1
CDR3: CASSDGRVGQPQHF

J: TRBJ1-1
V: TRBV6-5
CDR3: CASRTTGGPEAFF

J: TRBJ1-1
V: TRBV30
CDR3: CAWSGDTEAFF

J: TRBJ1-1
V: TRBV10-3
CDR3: CAIRQDRVNTEAFF

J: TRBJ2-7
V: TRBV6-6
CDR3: CASSYPHDEQYF

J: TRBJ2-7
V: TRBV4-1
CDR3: CASSRGQGNYEQYF

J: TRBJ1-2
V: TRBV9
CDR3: CASSRDGRNGYTF

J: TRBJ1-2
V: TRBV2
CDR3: CASTERGPYGYTF

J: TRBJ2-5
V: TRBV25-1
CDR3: CASSEAGAPETQYF

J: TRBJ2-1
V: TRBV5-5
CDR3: CASGPGLAVQQFF

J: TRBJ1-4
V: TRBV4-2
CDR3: CASSHDRATNEKLFF

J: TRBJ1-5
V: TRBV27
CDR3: CASSMGTFGNQPQHF

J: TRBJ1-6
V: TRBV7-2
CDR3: CASSSRGSSYNSPLHF

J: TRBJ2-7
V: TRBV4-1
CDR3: CASSQGAGPYEQYF

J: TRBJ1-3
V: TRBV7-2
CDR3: CASSLSSGNTIYF

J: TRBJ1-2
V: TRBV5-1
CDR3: CASSLGDKADGYTF

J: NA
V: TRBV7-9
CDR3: CASSLGTGDSYEQYF

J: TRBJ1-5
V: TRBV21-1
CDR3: CAGGQGVGQPQHF

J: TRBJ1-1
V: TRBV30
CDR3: CAWSASEWTEAFF